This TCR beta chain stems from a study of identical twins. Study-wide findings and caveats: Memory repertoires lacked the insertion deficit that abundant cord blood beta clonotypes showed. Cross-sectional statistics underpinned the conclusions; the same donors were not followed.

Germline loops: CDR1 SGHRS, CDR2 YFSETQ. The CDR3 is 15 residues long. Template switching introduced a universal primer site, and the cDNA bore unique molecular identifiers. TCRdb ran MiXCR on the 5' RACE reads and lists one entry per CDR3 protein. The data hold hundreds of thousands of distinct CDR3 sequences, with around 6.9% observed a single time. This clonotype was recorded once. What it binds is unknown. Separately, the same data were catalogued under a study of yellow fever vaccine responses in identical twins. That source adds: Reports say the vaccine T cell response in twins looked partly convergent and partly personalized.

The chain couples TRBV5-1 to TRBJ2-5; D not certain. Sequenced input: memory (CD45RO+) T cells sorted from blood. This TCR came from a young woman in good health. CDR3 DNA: TGCGCGCGCAGCTTGGTGGGTACTTACCAAGAGACCCAGTACTTC. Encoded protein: CARSLVGTYQETQYF.